This TCR beta chain was captured in a study of CD8+CD57+ T cells in acquired aplastic anemia. Study details: The sorted CD4+ and CD8+ cells yielded an average around 3.2 ug of DNA.

Template material for TCR beta VDJ and CDR3 profiling consisted of genomic DNA. One entry per CDR3 protein results from TCRdb running MiXCR on the reads. The table has some 150,000 distinct CDR3 sequences, about two thirds seen once. Patients selected for sequencing had displayed CD8+CD57+ cell expansion by flow cytometry. Germline V gives CDR1 SGHAT, CDR2 FQNNGV. Unmatched junction bases numbered 7, after V lost 5 bases and J lost 8 bases. The CDR3 is 14 residues long. Study results and limitations: Sharing between patients and controls was observed for twenty-nine CD8+ CDR3 sequences. Researchers reported that CD8+ Simpson's diversity was not significantly different in patients versus controls.

About this clonotype: Its antigen is not known.

The sequencing input was sorted CD4+, CD8+, or CD8+CD57+ T cells (not recorded which) from PBMCs. The origin of this receptor is a human donor with aplastic anemia. V usage is TRBV11-2 and J usage is TRBJ2-2; TRBD1 agrees at 8 bases. CDR3: CASSPTQGAGELFF. Here the CDR3 DNA reads TGTGCCAGCAGCCCTACGCAGGGGGCTGGGGAGCTGTTTTTT.